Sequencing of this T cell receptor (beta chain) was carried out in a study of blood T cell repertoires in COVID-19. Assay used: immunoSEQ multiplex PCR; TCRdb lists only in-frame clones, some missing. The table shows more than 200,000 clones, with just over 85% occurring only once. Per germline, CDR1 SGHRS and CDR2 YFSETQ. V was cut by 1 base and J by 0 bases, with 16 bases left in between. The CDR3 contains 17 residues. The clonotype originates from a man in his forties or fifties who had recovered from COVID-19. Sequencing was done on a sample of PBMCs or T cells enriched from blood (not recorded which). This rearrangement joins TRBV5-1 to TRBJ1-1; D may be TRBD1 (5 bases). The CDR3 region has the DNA TGCGCCAGCAGCTTGATGCCGGGGGGGTTTATGAACACTGAAGCTTTCTTT. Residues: CASSLMPGGFMNTEAFF.